This entry features one T cell receptor (beta chain) sequence. This clonotype showed up just a few times. What this receptor recognizes is not known. Per-nucleotide qualities are absent, and no much larger clonotype sits a single base away. The sample originates from a study of vaccination and CD4 T cells after COVID-19 (dated by TCRdb to the early 2020s). Regarding the research as a whole: Every convalescent patient had a positive nasal swab PCR test for SARS-CoV-2, with mild disease in roughly 10 patients and severe disease in one. In the convalescent cohort there were six males and four females, among whom were two Hispanic individuals, seven Caucasians, two Asians and one multiracial person. Participants got two doses of the Pfizer-BioNTech BNT162b2 vaccine (n=8) or two doses of the Moderna mRNA-1273 vaccine (n=2). Post-COVID blood samples were collected from convalescent patients a median of around 96 days after diagnosis, with a range of roughly 30 to 170 days. Post-vaccine blood samples were obtained a median of around 74 days after the second vaccine dose, with a range of roughly 13 to 250 days. Culture stimuli were overlapping spike peptide pools from SARS-CoV-2 and from the common cold coronaviruses HCoV-NL63, HCoV-OC43 and HCoV-229E. In control cultures, a CEFX viral epitope pool was used as positive control, an HIV-1 Nef peptide pool was used as negative control, or no peptide was added. In fewer than 12 COVID-19 convalescent patients and several infection-naive healthy vaccine recipients, researchers compared the spike-specific CD4+ TCR repertoire from before mRNA vaccination with the repertoire from after. What the research found in general, with its limitations: Among the post-vaccine SARS-CoV-2-reactive clones in convalescent patients, a median around 86% showed up only after vaccination, which suggests vaccine-specific priming. Of the vaccine-specific clones found in convalescent patients, nearly all (304 of 307) were mono-reactive for SARS-CoV-2 spike instead of being cross-reactive with common cold coronaviruses. Relatively few convalescent patients were included in the study, and early timepoints after natural infection were not analyzed. An increase in the median number of SARS-CoV-2-reactive clonotypes from approximately 23 after infection to about 39 after vaccination was observed, but the change was not found to be significant.

The library was generated by PCR. At the Johns Hopkins FTIC core, DNA from the cultured CD4+ T cells underwent TCR sequencing with the Oncomine TCR Beta short-read assay. Genomic DNA was extracted from the cultured CD4+ T cells with the QIAamp micro DNA kit. The Oncomine TCR Beta libraries from cultured CD4+ T cells were pooled using unique dual indexes and then sequenced on an Illumina iSeq 100. Concerning the study's data processing: Non-productive sequences were filtered out, and CDR3s that did not start with C, did not end with F or W, or were shorter than 7 amino acids were discarded. The MANAFEST web application identified antigen-specific clonotypes by comparing peptide-stimulated wells against reference wells and other culture wells. For a clone to be called positive, the clone needed an FDR below 0.05, an odds ratio above 5, and a productive frequency above 0.1% in at least two of three replicate wells. A clonotype was classed as cross-reactive if the clonotype showed significant expansion both in SARS-CoV-2 spike wells and in at least one common cold coronavirus spike condition. Similarity between CDR3 sequences was evaluated in R version 3.6.1 using Levenshtein distances (stringdist) and unrooted phylogenetic trees (ape). TCRdb reran the public reads through fastp at Q25 and MiXCR, keeping productive beta chains. Each CDR3 protein gets just one entry, which takes the most common genes and DNA from the rows behind it. TCRdb, rather than the study authors, made the V and J calls. For this sample there are thousands of distinct CDR3 sequences; over 45% appear just once. The biggest ten clones account for about 20% of the sample.

Inclusive of the bounding cysteine and phenylalanine, the CDR3 is 14 residues long. Kept here is only the CDR3 DNA, which spans 42 bases and is read in frame from base 1. Taken from the germline V gene (reference sequence), the CDR1 and CDR2 loops are DFQATT and SNEGSKA. V loses 6 bases at its end and J loses 7 bases; junction bases beyond the gene matches: 11. Taken with the paper, the label for treatment or condition translates to: roughly ten-day PBMC culture with coronavirus spike peptide pools or control peptides (ViraFEST assay). The study used the ViraFEST assay, which expanded antigen-specific T cells with peptide pools and then identified expanded clonotypes by TCR sequencing. Positive SARS-CoV-2 PCR tests in the convalescent patients dated from March to December 2020, before Alpha, Beta and Delta variants emerged in the United States. Each well held 2 million or so PBMCs cultured in IMDM containing roughly 5% human AB serum and approximately 9.8 IU/ml IL-2, with approximately 9.2 ug/ml peptide pools added. Half of the culture medium was replaced with fresh IL-2-containing medium on days 3 and 7. After ten to eleven days of culture, CD4+ T cells were isolated by negative selection using the EasySep CD4+ T cell isolation kit. Ficoll-Paque Plus gradient centrifugation was used to isolate PBMCs from whole blood, and the isolated PBMCs were then either used fresh or cryopreserved at -140C. In general, triplicate wells were set up for every culture condition.

The receptor was isolated from a human donor who had recovered from COVID-19. The sample taken for sequencing was CD4+ T cells from blood, cultured in vitro. The chain joins TRBV20-1 to TRBJ2-7, and 11 junctional nucleotides match TRBD1. The nucleotides read TGCAGTGCAGGGACCGGACAGGGGGCGTTTGAGCAGTACTTC. This gives the protein CSAGTGQGAFEQYF.